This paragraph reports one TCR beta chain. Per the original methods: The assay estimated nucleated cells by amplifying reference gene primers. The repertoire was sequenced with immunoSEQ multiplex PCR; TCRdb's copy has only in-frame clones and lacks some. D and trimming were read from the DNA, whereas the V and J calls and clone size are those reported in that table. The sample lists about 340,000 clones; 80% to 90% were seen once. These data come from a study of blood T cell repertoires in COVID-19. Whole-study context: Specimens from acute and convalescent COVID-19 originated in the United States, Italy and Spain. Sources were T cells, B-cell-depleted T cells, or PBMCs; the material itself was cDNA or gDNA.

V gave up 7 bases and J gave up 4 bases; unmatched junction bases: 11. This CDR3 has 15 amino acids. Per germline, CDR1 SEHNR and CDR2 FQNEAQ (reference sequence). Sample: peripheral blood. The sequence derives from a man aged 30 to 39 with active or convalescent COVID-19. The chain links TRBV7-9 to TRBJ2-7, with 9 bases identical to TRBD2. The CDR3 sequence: CASIKGSGGYYEQYF. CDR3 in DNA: TGTGCCAGCATCAAAGGAAGCGGGGGGTATTACGAGCAGTACTTC. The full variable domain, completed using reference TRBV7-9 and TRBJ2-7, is DTGVSQNPRHKITKRGQNVTFRCDPISEHNRLYWYRQTLGQGPEFLTYFQNEAQLEKSRLLSDRFSAERPKGSFSTLEIQRTEQGDSAMYLCASIKGSGGYYEQYFGPGTRLTVT.